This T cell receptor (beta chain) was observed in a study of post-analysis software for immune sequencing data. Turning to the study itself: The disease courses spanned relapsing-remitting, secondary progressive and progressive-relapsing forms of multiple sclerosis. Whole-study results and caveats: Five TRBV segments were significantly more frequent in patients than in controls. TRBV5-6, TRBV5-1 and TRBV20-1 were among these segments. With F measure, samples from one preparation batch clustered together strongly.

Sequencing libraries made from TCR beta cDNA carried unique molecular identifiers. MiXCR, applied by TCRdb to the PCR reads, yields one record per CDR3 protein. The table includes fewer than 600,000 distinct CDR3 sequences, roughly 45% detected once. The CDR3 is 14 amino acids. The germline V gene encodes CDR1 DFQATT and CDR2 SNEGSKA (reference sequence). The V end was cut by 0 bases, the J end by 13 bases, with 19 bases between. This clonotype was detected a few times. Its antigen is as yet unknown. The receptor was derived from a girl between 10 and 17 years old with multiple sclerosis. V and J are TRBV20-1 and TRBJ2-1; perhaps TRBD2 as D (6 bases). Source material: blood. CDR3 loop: CSARDPSSGFIQFF. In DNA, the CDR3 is TGCAGTGCTAGAGATCCTAGTAGCGGATTCATTCAGTTCTTC.